Here is one T cell receptor (beta chain) with its context. These data come from a study of beta chain features in type 1 diabetes. Every bit of the isolated RNA underwent reverse transcription, so sequencing read expressed TCRB transcripts. Repertoires were generated with immunoSEQ multiplex PCR, while TCRdb's copy carries only in-frame clones and drops some. Counted here are 300,000 or so clones, 7% to 9% occurring once; the ten biggest clones make up under 0.5%. The source is a woman aged 18 to 35 in good health. The specimen was central memory CD4+ T cells from blood.

CDR3 coding DNA: TGCGCCAGCAGCCACGGAATTTCCAGGGACACGCAGTATTTT. It specifies CASSHGISRDTQYF. The chain has TRBV4-3 and TRBJ2-3; D might be TRBD1 or TRBD2, each matching 5 bases. The CDR3 loop spans 14 amino acids. Looked up from germline, CDR1 is LGHNA and CDR2 is YSLEER. V was clipped by 3 bases and J by 9 bases, with 16 bases between them.